Below are 20 T cell receptor beta chains sequenced from a single sample in a study of OX40 agonist ivuxolimab in advanced cancers. Libraries were prepared by immunoSEQ multiplex PCR; TCRdb keeps only in-frame clonotypes and omits some of them. The data contain some 44,000 clones, around 86% of them singletons. The sequencing used CD4+ or CD8+ T cells sorted from blood, collected in a trial of the OX40 agonist ivuxolimab. The receptors here all came from an adult with an advanced solid tumor such as melanoma, head and neck, liver or kidney cancer.

The rearrangement uses TRBV7-9 and TRBJ2-3; D ambiguous. The germline V gene has CDR1 SEHNR and CDR2 FQNEAQ (reference sequence). V dropped 5 bases and J dropped 2 bases, with 17 bases sitting between them. The CDR3 consists of 16 residues. The CDR3 nucleotides read TGTGCCAGCAGCCAAACGTCACCGTTCCCCACAGATACGCAGTATTTT. Translated: CASSQTSPFPTDTQYF.

The rearrangement links TRBV5-6 to TRBJ2-7, with D possibly matching TRBD2 (5 bases). Germline V gene data show CDR1 as SGHDT and CDR2 as YYEEEE. This CDR3 comprises 12 residues. V was clipped by 5 bases and J by 0 bases, with 6 bases between them. DNA for the CDR3: TGTGCCAGCAGGGGGAGCTCCTACGAGCAGTACTTC. Encoded protein: CASRGSSYEQYF.

This clone was seen only once. This chain joins TRBV2 and TRBJ2-5; 7 nucleotides match TRBD1. CDR1 SNHLY and CDR2 FYNNEI come from the germline V gene. The CDR3 is 15 residues long. Losses at the gene ends were 6 bases for V and 2 bases for J; bases not matched to a gene: 9. CDR3 amino acids: CASSLQGFQQETQYF. In DNA, the CDR3 is TGTGCCAGCAGCTTACAGGGGTTCCAACAAGAGACCCAGTACTTC.

The rearrangement links TRBV19 to TRBJ2-7; 10 bases line up with TRBD2. Germline V CDR1 and CDR2: LNHDA, SQIVND (reference sequence). V shed 1 base and J 3 bases; nucleotides not matched to a gene: 3. This CDR3 contains 15 residues. CDR3 nucleotide sequence: TGTGCCAGTAGTATAGTATCTAGCGGGAGCTACGAGCAGTACTTC. Translating it yields CASSIVSSGSYEQYF.

The V call is TRBV4-1, the J call TRBJ1-5; TRBD1 might be the D (6 bases). Trimming shortened V by 0 bases and J by 5 bases, and 11 bases separated the two germline ends. Per the germline V gene, CDR1 is MGHRA and CDR2 is YSYEKL. The CDR3 spans 15 residues. The CDR3 coding sequence is TGCGCCAGCAGCCAAGAAGTACAGGGATATCAGCCCCAGCATTTT. Amino acid sequence: CASSQEVQGYQPQHF.

This clone was seen a single time. CDR3 loop: CSVEGGPRSGRNEQFF. As DNA, the CDR3 is TGCAGCGTTGAGGGTGGCCCCAGATCGGGCCGCAATGAGCAGTTCTTC. The chain uses TRBV29-1 and TRBJ2-1; D not resolved. Germline V lookup: CDR1 SQVTM, CDR2 ANQGSEA. With 3 bases removed from V and 6 bases from J, the gap between germline ends came to 21 bases. This CDR3 comprises 16 residues.

J is TRBJ2-5 and V is TRBV5-6, with 10 bases fitting TRBD2. Germline loops: CDR1 SGHDT, CDR2 YYEEEE. J gave up 3 bases and V 1 base, and 3 bases lay outside the gene matches. The CDR3 is 15 amino acids. The CDR3 DNA sequence: TGTGCCAGCAGCTTGATTCTAGCGGGGGAAGAGACCCAGTACTTC. Translating gives CASSLILAGEETQYF. The entire variable domain, with the rest obtained from reference TRBV5-6 and TRBJ2-5, is as follows: DAGVTQSPTHLIKTRGQQVTLRCSPKSGHDTVSWYQQALGQGPQFIFQYYEEEERQRGNFPDRFSGHQFPNYSSELNVNALLLGDSALYLCASSLILAGEETQYFGPGTRLLVL.

The chain combines TRBV7-3 with TRBJ2-3, with no clear D. V was cut by 3 bases and J by 4 bases, with 5 bases left in between. Germline loops: CDR1 SGHTA, CDR2 FQGTGA. The CDR3 covers 12 residues. The CDR3 here is CASSFDADTQYF. The CDR3 nucleotides are TGTGCCAGCAGCTTTGATGCAGATACGCAGTATTTT. The full variable domain, rest sourced from reference TRBV7-3 and TRBJ2-3, is GAGVSQTPSNKVTEKGKYVELRCDPISGHTALYWYRQSLGQGPEFLIYFQGTGAADDSGLPNDRFFAVRPEGSVSTLKIQRTERGDSAVYLCASSFDADTQYFGPGTRLTVL.

This clone is a singleton in its sample. The chain carries TRBV2 and TRBJ2-1; D is tentatively TRBD1 or TRBD2 (5 bases each). Trimming left V 6 bases short and J 10 bases short, with 19 bases between. This CDR3 is 14 amino acids long. The germline V gene encodes CDR1 SNHLY and CDR2 FYNNEI. CDR3 in DNA: TGTGCCAGCAGGACGGGACGTCAGATCGGAGAGCAGTTCTTC. Translating it yields CASRTGRQIGEQFF.

The J gene is TRBJ2-5, the V gene TRBV11-3; no clear D. V gave up 0 bases and J gave up 3 bases, with 8 bases separating them. The CDR3 is 14 residues long. Germline CDR1 reads SGHNT; CDR2 reads YENEEA. CDR3 DNA sequence: TGTGCCAGCAGCTTAGATCATAAGGAAGAGACCCAGTACTTC. Protein: CASSLDHKEETQYF. Complete variable domain (other parts from reference TRBV11-3 and TRBJ2-5): EAGVVQSPRYKIIEKKQPVAFWCNPISGHNTLYWYLQNLGQGPELLIRYENEEAVDDSQLPKDRFSAERLKGVDSTLKIQPAELGDSAVYLCASSLDHKEETQYFGPGTRLLVL.

This chain joins TRBV5-8 and TRBJ1-1; D not resolved. Germline loops: CDR1 SGHTS, CDR2 YDEGEE. V lost 0 bases and J 5 bases, leaving 11 bases between the germline ends. The CDR3 sequence is 14 residues long. The CDR3 DNA reads as TGTGCCAGCAGCTTGGGGTCGGCAGGAACTGAAGCTTTCTTT. Translated: CASSLGSAGTEAFF.

The CDR3 is CASSLGGVNTGELFF. CDR3 nucleotide sequence: TGTGCCAGCAGCTTAGGCGGGGTTAACACCGGGGAGCTGTTTTTT. V is TRBV7-9 and J is TRBJ2-2, with D perhaps matching TRBD2 (6 bases). Trimming shortened V by 1 base and J by 2 bases, and 8 bases separated the two germline ends. Germline assignment: CDR1 SEHNR and CDR2 FQNEAQ (reference sequence). The CDR3 runs to 15 residues.

This clone was counted a single time. V is TRBV28 and J is TRBJ2-7; D gene ambiguous. Germline V lookup: CDR1 MDHEN, CDR2 SYDVKM. V was cut by 2 bases and J by 2 bases, with 7 bases left in between. This CDR3 comprises 13 residues. This chain's CDR3 is CASSLRAAYEQYF. DNA for the CDR3: TGTGCCAGCAGTTTAAGAGCAGCCTACGAGCAGTACTTC.

In DNA, the CDR3 is TGTGCCAGTAGTATTCAGCGCAATGAGCAGTTCTTC. It yields the protein CASSIQRNEQFF. This chain connects TRBV19 to TRBJ2-1; D not resolved. The CDR3 has 12 residues. The germline gives CDR1 LNHDA, CDR2 SQIVND (reference sequence). V lost 3 bases to trimming and J lost 6 bases, with 6 bases between them.

This clone was seen just once. The V call is TRBV5-5, the J call TRBJ1-2; TRBD1 is a possible D gene (6 bases). V lost 0 bases, J lost 2 bases, and 11 bases lay in between. Germline values: CDR1 SGHKS, CDR2 YYEKEE (reference sequence). The CDR3 length is 15 residues. This CDR3 reads CASSLASGANYGYTF. The CDR3 nucleotides read TGTGCCAGCAGCTTGGCCTCAGGGGCCAACTATGGCTACACCTTC. Complete variable domain (other parts from reference TRBV5-5 and TRBJ1-2): DAGVTQSPTHLIKTRGQQVTLRCSPISGHKSVSWYQQVLGQGPQFIFQYYEKEERGRGNFPDRFSARQFPNYSSELNVNALLLGDSALYLCASSLASGANYGYTFGSGTRLTVV.

CDR3 loop: CASSSGASTDTQYF. The CDR3 DNA is TGTGCCAGCAGCTCCGGGGCCAGCACAGATACGCAGTATTTT. The rearrangement joins TRBV5-4 to TRBJ2-3; the D call may be TRBD1 or TRBD2 (5 bases each). CDR3 length: 14 residues. The V end lost 3 bases, the J end lost 0 bases, and 8 bases lay between the germline ends. Germline V gene sequence: CDR1 SGHNT, CDR2 YYREEE (reference sequence).

The V gene is TRBV6-5, the J gene TRBJ1-5, with D possibly TRBD1 on 5 matching bases. The germline V gene has CDR1 MNHEY and CDR2 SVGAGI. V was trimmed by 4 bases and J by 3 bases, leaving 7 bases between them. There are 13 residues in the CDR3. The CDR3 coding sequence is TGTGCCAGCAGTTCGACAGACAATCAGCCCCAGCATTTT. It codes for CASSSTDNQPQHF.

The chain employs TRBV19 and TRBJ2-3; no clear D gene. The length of the CDR3 is 12 residues. V was pared by 3 bases and J by 3 bases, with 4 bases between. Germline V gene data show CDR1 as LNHDA and CDR2 as SQIVND (reference sequence). CDR3 bases: TGTGCCAGTAGTATTACAACAGATACGCAGTATTTT. Translating it yields CASSITTDTQYF.

The count of this clone is one. This chain connects TRBV9 to TRBJ1-4; D is perhaps TRBD1 (5 bases). Germline V lookup: CDR1 SGDLS, CDR2 YYNGEE. The CDR3 is 14 amino acids. The V and J ends lost 3 bases and 7 bases respectively, with 13 bases between them. The CDR3: CASSGGMGGEKLFF. The CDR3 nucleotides are TGTGCCAGCAGCGGCGGGATGGGGGGTGAAAAACTGTTTTTT.

This clone has just a few counts. V is TRBV5-4 and J is TRBJ1-2; D is ambiguous. Germline loops: CDR1 SGHNT, CDR2 YYREEE (reference sequence). The germline V and J ends were trimmed by 0 bases and 1 base, with 10 bases remaining between them. The CDR3 has 15 residues. The CDR3 region is CASSLGYGYNYGYTF. The DNA of the CDR3 is TGTGCCAGCAGCTTGGGATACGGATATAACTATGGCTACACCTTC.